The entry below describes one T cell receptor (beta chain). The germline gives CDR1 SGDLS, CDR2 YYNGEE. The junction had 7 bases not matched to a gene; V was cut back by 3 bases and J by 6 bases. CDR3 length equals 16 residues. The sample comes from a study of cytomegalovirus exposure and HLA in healthy donors. PCR was performed using 60 Vbeta and 13 Jbeta primers. Sequenced by immunoSEQ multiplex PCR; TCRdb stores in-frame clones only, minus some. The sample consists of 100,000 or so clones, 65% to 80% of them appearing once. The chain uses TRBV9 and TRBJ2-1, with TRBD2 matching 12 bases. The sequence came from a woman aged 40 to 50 in good health and CMV-seronegative. The source material was PBMCs. The CDR3 loop reads CASSASASGGANEQFF. The CDR3 nucleotides read TGTGCCAGCAGCGCATCGGCTAGCGGGGGGGCCAATGAGCAGTTCTTC.